The 14 T cell receptor beta chains below come from one sample, sequenced in a study of regulatory T cells in long-lasting Graves disease. Assembly of TCR beta libraries relied on iRepertoire HTBI primers together with Arm-PCR of CDR3 regions. One entry per CDR3 protein results from TCRdb running MiXCR on the multiplex PCR reads. The sample records roughly 380,000 distinct CDR3 sequences, around 16% being singletons. This sample's time point: newly diagnosed GD, antithyroid drugs for less than 3 months. The authors made the TCR library using RNA they extracted from PBMCs. This specimen consisted of peripheral blood mononuclear cells (PBMCs), obtained at new diagnosis, from a patient treated with antithyroid drugs. All receptors come from a female donor with Graves disease.

CDR3 sequence (DNA): TGTGCCAGCAGTGAAGACAGCAGTAGCAATCAGCCCCAGCATTTT. Translation: CASSEDSSSNQPQHF. The V gene is TRBV25-1, the J gene TRBJ1-5; tentative D call: TRBD1 (5 bases). V lost 2 bases and J 0 bases, leaving 8 bases between the germline ends. The CDR3 totals 15 residues. The V gene's germline CDR1 is MGHDK and CDR2 SYGVNS.

This clonotype was counted a single time. The rearrangement uses TRBV5-1 and TRBJ2-5; D is uncertain. The CDR3 spans 14 residues. Per the germline V gene, CDR1 is SGHRS and CDR2 is YFSETQ. Trimming shortened V by 0 bases and J by 4 bases, and 10 bases separated the two germline ends. CDR3 in amino acids: CASSLEGWGETQYF. In nucleotides, the CDR3 is TGCGCCAGCAGCTTGGAAGGGTGGGGAGAGACCCAGTACTTC.

This clonotype was counted at least ten times. CDR3 bases: TGTGCCAGCAGTTTAATGGGGGCACTGAACACTGAAGCTTTCTTT. It translates to CASSLMGALNTEAFF. V usage is TRBV12-3 or TRBV12-4 and J usage is TRBJ1-1; the D gene is possibly TRBD1 (6 bases). Trimming pared 2 bases from V and 0 bases from J, leaving 10 bases between. The CDR3 is 15 residues long.

About this clonotype itself: At one end, the junction sequence differs from germline, possibly due to a read error. CDR3 DNA sequence: TGTGCCAGCAGTTTACAGGGTGTACCCACCGAGGAGTACTTC. As protein: CASSLQGVPTEEYF. The chain carries TRBV27 and TRBJ2-7; a weak D match, TRBD1 (5 bases). The CDR3 runs to 14 residues. Germline CDR1 is MNHEY and CDR2 is SMNVEV (reference sequence).

This clonotype was seen at least ten times. This sequence joins TRBV6-9 and TRBJ2-7; 9 nucleotides match TRBD2. The CDR3 extends over 18 amino acids. Germline trimming cut 3 bases from V and 4 bases from J; bases unmatched to any gene: 16. Germline assignment: CDR1 MNHGY and CDR2 SVAAGI. The CDR3 coding sequence is TGTGCCAGCAGTTACTCGAAGACCGCGGGGGGGCGATGGTACGAGCAGTACTTC. It specifies CASSYSKTAGGRWYEQYF.

V usage is TRBV27 and J usage is TRBJ2-7, with D unclear. The CDR3 consists of 13 residues. Trimming pared 5 bases from V and 0 bases from J, leaving 8 bases between. Germline CDR1 is MNHEY and CDR2 is SMNVEV (reference sequence). The CDR3 here is CASSPDTSYEQYF. CDR3 DNA sequence: TGTGCCAGCAGTCCGGATACCTCCTACGAGCAGTACTTC.

On this clonotype itself: A much bigger clone sits one base away, suggesting this may be a read error. The gene calls are TRBV12-3 or TRBV12-4 and TRBJ2-3; 9 nucleotides match TRBD2. The CDR3 contains 15 residues. The CDR3 DNA reads as TGTGCCAGCAGTTTAGCTAGCGGGGGAACAGGTACGCAGTATTTT. Amino acids: CASSLASGGTGTQYF.

There are many counts of this clonotype. The chain couples TRBV12-3 or TRBV12-4 to TRBJ2-1; 12 bases match TRBD1. Trimming cost V 6 bases and J 8 bases; bases outside gene matches: 5. The CDR3 has 14 amino acids. The CDR3 loop is CASRTGTGGYEQFF. In DNA, the CDR3 is TGTGCCAGCAGGACCGGGACAGGGGGCTATGAGCAGTTCTTC.

This clonotype showed up just a few times. The CDR3 protein is CASSRPLDGGWYGYTF. The CDR3 nucleotides are TGTGCCAGCAGCCGACCCCTGGACGGGGGGTGGTATGGCTACACCTTC. This chain links TRBV4-2 with TRBJ1-2; D may be TRBD1 (5 bases). Germline values: CDR1 LGHNA, CDR2 YNFKEQ. CDR3 length: 16 residues. Between the trimmed V and J ends, which lost 4 bases and 5 bases, there was a span of 20 bases.

This clonotype was seen repeatedly, ten times or more. V is TRBV28 and J is TRBJ2-2; perhaps D is TRBD1 or TRBD2 (6 bases each). CDR1 MDHEN and CDR2 SYDVKM come from the germline V gene. The CDR3 is 15 amino acids. Trimming took 10 bases from V and 4 from J, leaving 19 bases between them. The CDR3, as DNA: TGTGCCACCACAGAGGGGGGATCTATCACCGGGGAGCTGTTTTTT. Its protein is CATTEGGSITGELFF.

The rearrangement uses TRBV7-3 and TRBJ2-7; tentatively, D is TRBD2 (5 bases). Trimming took off 5 bases at V and 0 bases at J, with 14 bases between the two ends. The germline CDR1 and CDR2 sequences are SGHTA and FQGTGA. The CDR3 runs 15 residues. CDR3 in DNA: TGTGCCAGCAGCGCCGCCGGGGATCGCTCCTACGAGCAGTACTTC. Its protein is CASSAAGDRSYEQYF. The whole variable domain, remainder taken from reference TRBV7-3 and TRBJ2-7, is GAGVSQTPSNKVTEKGKYVELRCDPISGHTALYWYRQSLGQGPEFLIYFQGTGAADDSGLPNDRFFAVRPEGSVSTLKIQRTERGDSAVYLCASSAAGDRSYEQYFGPGTRLTVT.

The chain couples TRBV5-4 to TRBJ2-3, with 10 bases that match TRBD1. CDR1 and CDR2 (germline): SGHNT, YYREEE (reference sequence). The J segment lost 4 bases and the V segment lost 4 bases, leaving 9 bases of the junction unmatched. There are 16 residues in the CDR3. The CDR3 spells CASSRWDRGEADTQYF. The DNA of the CDR3 is TGTGCCAGCAGCCGATGGGACAGGGGTGAGGCAGATACGCAGTATTTT.

The table lists this clonotype with many counts. The chain joins TRBV27 to TRBJ2-7; tentatively, D is TRBD1 or TRBD2 (6 bases each). CDR1 is MNHEY, CDR2 SMNVEV, per germline (reference sequence). Between the trimmed V and J ends, which lost 4 bases and 5 bases, there was a span of 18 bases. The CDR3 totals 15 residues. CDR3 residues: CASSWAGHQPHEQYF. CDR3 coding DNA: TGTGCCAGCAGTTGGGCGGGACACCAACCCCACGAGCAGTACTTC.

This clonotype has at least ten counts. The J gene is TRBJ2-2, the V gene TRBV27, with D tentatively TRBD2 (5 bases). CDR3 length: 15 amino acids. Trimming stripped 4 bases from V and 0 bases from J, with 9 bases between. The germline CDR1 and CDR2 sequences are MNHEY and SMNVEV (reference sequence). This CDR3 is CASSYTDSNTGELFF. CDR3 nucleotide sequence: TGTGCCAGCAGTTATACGGACTCGAACACCGGGGAGCTGTTTTTT.